What follows describes a single T cell receptor beta chain. What it binds is not known. The table came from immunoSEQ multiplex PCR; TCRdb's copy has only in-frame clones and leaves some out. The profile covers around 260,000 clones, with 90% appearing a single time and 3% to 3.5% taken by the ten largest. The data derive from a study of cytomegalovirus exposure and HLA in healthy donors. Separate from the roughly 700-subject first cohort was the 120-subject validation cohort, to which the donors belonged. General study points: The authors confirmed in vitro that a few CMV-associated chains were specific for CMV antigens.

This TCR was sampled from a woman in her thirties in good health and CMV-seronegative. Sequenced material: PBMCs.

The CDR3 loop reads CASRGQIYEQYF. The CDR3, as DNA: TGTGCCAGCAGGGGACAGATCTACGAGCAGTACTTC. The J gene is TRBJ2-7, the V gene TRBV28, with 7 positions matching TRBD1. This CDR3 contains 12 residues. Germline CDR1 MDHEN, CDR2 SYDVKM. The junction had 2 bases not matched to a gene; V was cut back by 6 bases and J by 3 bases.